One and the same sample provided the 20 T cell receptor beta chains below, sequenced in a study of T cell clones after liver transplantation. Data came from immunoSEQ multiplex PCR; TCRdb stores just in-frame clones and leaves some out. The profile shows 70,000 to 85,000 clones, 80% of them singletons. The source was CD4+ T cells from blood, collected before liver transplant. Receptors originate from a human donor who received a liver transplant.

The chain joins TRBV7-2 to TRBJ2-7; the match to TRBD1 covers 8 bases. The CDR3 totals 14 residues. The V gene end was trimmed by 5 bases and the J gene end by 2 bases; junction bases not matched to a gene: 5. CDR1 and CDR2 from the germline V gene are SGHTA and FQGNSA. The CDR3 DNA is TGTGCCAGCAGCCCCCGGACAGGGACCTACGAGCAGTACTTC. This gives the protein CASSPRTGTYEQYF.

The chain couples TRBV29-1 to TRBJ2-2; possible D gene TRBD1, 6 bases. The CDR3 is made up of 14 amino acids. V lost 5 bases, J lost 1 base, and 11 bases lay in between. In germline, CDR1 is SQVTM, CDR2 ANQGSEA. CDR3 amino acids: CSVSPTGNTGELFF. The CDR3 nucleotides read TGCAGCGTTTCACCGACAGGGAACACCGGGGAGCTGTTTTTT.

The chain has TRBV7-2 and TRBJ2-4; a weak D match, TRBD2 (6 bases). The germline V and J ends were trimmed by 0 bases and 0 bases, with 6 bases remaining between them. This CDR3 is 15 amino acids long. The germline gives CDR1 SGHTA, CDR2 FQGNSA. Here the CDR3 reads CASSLAGLAKNIQYF. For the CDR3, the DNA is TGTGCCAGCAGCTTAGCGGGACTAGCCAAAAACATTCAGTACTTC.

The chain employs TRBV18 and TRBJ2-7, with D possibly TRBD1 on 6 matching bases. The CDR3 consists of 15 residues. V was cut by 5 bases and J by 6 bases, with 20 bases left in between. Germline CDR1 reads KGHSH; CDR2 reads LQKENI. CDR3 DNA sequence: TGTGCCAGCTCAGCGGTGGGACAAACAAGAAGCGAGCAGTACTTC. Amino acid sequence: CASSAVGQTRSEQYF.

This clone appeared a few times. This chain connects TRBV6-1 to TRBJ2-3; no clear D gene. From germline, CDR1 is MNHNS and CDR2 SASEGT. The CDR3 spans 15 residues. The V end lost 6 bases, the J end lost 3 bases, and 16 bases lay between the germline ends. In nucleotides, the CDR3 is TGTGCCAGCAGAGGTAGTAGGGCCAGGACAGATACGCAGTATTTT. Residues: CASRGSRARTDTQYF.

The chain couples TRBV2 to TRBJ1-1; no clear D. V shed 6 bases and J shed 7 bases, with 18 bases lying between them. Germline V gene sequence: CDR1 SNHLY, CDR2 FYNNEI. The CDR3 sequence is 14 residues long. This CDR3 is CASRSTGVGNEAFF. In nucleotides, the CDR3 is TGTGCCAGCAGGTCGACGGGCGTTGGGAATGAAGCTTTCTTT.

The CDR3 DNA sequence: TGCGCCAGCAGCAGGGATTACACAGATACGCAGTATTTT. Residues: CASSRDYTDTQYF. The rearrangement joins TRBV5-1 to TRBJ2-3; no reliable D call. Per germline, CDR1 SGHRS and CDR2 YFSETQ. Trimming removed 4 bases from V and 2 bases from J, with 8 bases in between. The CDR3 is 13 residues long.

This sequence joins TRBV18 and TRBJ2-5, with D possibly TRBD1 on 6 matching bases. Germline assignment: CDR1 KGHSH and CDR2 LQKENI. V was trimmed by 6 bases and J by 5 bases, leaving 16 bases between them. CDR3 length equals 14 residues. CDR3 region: CASSSYAQGETQYF. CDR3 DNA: TGTGCCAGCTCGTCCTATGCGCAGGGGGAGACCCAGTACTTC.

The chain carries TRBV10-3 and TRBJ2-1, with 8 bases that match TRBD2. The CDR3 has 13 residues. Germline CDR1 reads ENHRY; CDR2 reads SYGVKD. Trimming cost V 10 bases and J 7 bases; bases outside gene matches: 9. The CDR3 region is CATAGGSANEQFF. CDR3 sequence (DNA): TGTGCCACCGCGGGGGGTTCTGCGAATGAGCAGTTCTTC.

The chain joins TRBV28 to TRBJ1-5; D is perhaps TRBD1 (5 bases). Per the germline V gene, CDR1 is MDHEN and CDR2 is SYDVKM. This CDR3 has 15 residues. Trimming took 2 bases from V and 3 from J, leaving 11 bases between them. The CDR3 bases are TGTGCCAGCAGTTTACGTGCAGGGCCCAATCAGCCCCAGCATTTT. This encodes CASSLRAGPNQPQHF.

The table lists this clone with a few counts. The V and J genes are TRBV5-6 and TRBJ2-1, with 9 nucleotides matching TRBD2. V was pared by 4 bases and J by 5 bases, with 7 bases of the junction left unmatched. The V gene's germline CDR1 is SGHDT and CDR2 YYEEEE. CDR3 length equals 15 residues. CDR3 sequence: CASSPRLADNNEQFF. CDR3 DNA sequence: TGTGCCAGCAGCCCCCGACTAGCGGATAACAATGAGCAGTTCTTC.

The CDR3 here is CASSRDPETEAFF. In DNA form, the CDR3 reads TGTGCCAGCAGTCGGGACCCCGAGACTGAAGCTTTCTTT. V usage is TRBV5-8 and J usage is TRBJ1-1; possibly TRBD1 for D (5 bases). This CDR3 has 13 residues. CDR1 is SGHTS, CDR2 YDEGEE, per germline. The ends were cut back, 5 bases at V and 5 bases at J, with 13 bases in the middle.

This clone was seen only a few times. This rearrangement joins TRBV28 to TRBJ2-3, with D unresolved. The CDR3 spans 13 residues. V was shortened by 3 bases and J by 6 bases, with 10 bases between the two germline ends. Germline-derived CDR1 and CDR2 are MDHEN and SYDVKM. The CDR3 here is CASSFFLPDTQYF. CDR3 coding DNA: TGTGCCAGCAGTTTCTTTCTCCCGGATACGCAGTATTTT.

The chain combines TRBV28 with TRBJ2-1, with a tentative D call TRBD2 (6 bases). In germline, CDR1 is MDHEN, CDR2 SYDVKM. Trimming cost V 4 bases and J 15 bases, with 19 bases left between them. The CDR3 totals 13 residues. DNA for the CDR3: TGTGCCAGCAGTTCTGTGACTAGTTTGAGGGGGTTCTTC. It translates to CASSSVTSLRGFF.

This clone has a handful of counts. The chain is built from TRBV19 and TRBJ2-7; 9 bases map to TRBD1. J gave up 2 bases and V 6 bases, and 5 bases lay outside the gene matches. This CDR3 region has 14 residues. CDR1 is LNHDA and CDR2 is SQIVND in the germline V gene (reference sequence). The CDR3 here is CASSRDRAAYEQYF. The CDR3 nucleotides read TGTGCCAGTAGCCGGGACAGGGCCGCCTACGAGCAGTACTTC.

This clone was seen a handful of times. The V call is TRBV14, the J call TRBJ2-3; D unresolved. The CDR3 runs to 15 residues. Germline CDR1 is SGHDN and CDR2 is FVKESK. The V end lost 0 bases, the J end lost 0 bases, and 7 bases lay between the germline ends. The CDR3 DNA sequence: TGTGCCAGCAGCCAAGACAACCTTAGCACAGATACGCAGTATTTT. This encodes CASSQDNLSTDTQYF.

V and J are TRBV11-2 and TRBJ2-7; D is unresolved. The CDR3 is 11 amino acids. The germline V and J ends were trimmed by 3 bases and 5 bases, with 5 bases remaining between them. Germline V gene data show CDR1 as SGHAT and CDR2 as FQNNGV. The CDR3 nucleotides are TGTGCCAGCAGCTTTAGCAACGAGCAGTACTTC. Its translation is CASSFSNEQYF.

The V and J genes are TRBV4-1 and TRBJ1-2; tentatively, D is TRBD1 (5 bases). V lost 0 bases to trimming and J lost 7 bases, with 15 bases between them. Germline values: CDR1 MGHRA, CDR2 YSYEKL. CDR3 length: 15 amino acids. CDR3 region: CASSQDYTTQGGYTF. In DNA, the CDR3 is TGCGCCAGCAGCCAAGATTACACAACGCAGGGTGGCTACACCTTC.

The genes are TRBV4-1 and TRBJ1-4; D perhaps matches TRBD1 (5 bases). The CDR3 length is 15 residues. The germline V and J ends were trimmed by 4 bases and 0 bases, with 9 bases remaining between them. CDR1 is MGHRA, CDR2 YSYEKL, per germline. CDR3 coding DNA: TGCGCCAGCAGCCCGGGGCCTCCAACTAATGAAAAACTGTTTTTT. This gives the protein CASSPGPPTNEKLFF.

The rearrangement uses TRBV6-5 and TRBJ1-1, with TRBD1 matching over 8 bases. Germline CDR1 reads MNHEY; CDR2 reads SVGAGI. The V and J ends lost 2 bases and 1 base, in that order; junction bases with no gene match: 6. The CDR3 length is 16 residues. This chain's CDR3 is CASSYGWGTGNTEAFF. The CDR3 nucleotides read TGTGCCAGCAGTTACGGTTGGGGGACAGGGAACACTGAAGCTTTCTTT.